This T cell receptor beta chain was identified during a study of spatial heterogeneity in lung cancer. Study-level findings and limits: Compared with follow-up, resection was when ubiquitous expanded tumor TCRs appeared in blood more.

The time point: blood at routine non-recurrence follow-up after resection. The study sequenced unsorted whole RNA from tumor, nontumor lung or frozen PBMC. This clonotype came up many times. What it recognizes is unknown. TCRdb independently ran MiXCR on the 5' RACE reads; one entry per CDR3 protein. The table records 51,000 or so distinct CDR3 sequences, under 8% of them present only once. Trimming pared 0 bases from V and 0 bases from J, leaving 9 bases between. This CDR3 comprises 16 residues. The receptor's source is a female donor with early-stage non-small cell lung cancer. The sample was PBMCs, taken at follow-up. The rearrangement joins TRBV23-1 to TRBJ2-4, with D tentatively TRBD1 or TRBD2 (6 bases each). TRBV23-1 is an ORF, and what it does is uncertain. CDR3 nucleotide sequence: TGCGCCAGCAGTCAATCCCGGGGGCTAGCCAAAAACATTCAGTACTTC. As protein: CASSQSRGLAKNIQYF.